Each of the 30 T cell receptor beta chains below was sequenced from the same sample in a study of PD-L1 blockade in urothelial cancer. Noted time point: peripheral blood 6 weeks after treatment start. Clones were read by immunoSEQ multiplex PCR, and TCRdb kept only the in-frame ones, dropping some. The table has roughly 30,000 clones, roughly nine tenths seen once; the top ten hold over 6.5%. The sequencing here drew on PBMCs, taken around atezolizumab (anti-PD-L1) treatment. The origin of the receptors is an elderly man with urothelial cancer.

As DNA, the CDR3 is TGTGCCAGCAGCCAAAGACTAGCGGGAGGATCCTACAATGAGCAGTTCTTC. Translated: CASSQRLAGGSYNEQFF. J is TRBJ2-1 and V is TRBV4-2, with 13 bases identical to TRBD2. Trimming cost V 2 bases and J 1 base; bases outside gene matches: 2. This CDR3 is built from 17 residues. CDR1 and CDR2 (germline): LGHNA, YNFKEQ.

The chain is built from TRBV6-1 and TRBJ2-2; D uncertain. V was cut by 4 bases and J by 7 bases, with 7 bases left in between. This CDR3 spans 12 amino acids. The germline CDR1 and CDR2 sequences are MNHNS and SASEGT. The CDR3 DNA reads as TGTGCCAGCAGTGGACTCGACGGGGAGCTGTTTTTT. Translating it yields CASSGLDGELFF.

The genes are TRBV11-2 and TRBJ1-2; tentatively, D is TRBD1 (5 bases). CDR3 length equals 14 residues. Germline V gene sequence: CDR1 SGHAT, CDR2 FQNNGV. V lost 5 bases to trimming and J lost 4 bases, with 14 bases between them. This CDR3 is CASSAGGTRYGYTF. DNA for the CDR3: TGTGCCAGCAGCGCCGGGGGGACTCGCTATGGCTACACCTTC.

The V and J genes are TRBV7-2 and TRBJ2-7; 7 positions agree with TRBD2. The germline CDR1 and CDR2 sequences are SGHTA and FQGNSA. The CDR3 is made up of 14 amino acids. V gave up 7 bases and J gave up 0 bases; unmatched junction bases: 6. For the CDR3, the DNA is TGTGCCAGCACCGAGCGGGGCTACTCCTACGAGCAGTACTTC. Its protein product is CASTERGYSYEQYF.

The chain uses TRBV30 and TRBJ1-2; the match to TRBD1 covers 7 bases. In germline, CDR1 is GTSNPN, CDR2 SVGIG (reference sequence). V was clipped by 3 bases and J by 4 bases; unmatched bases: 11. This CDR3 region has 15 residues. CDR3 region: CAWRGGGQGVYGYTF. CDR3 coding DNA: TGTGCCTGGAGGGGGGGCGGTCAGGGGGTCTATGGCTACACCTTC.

The chain's CDR3 is CASSSYGTGLGYTF. The CDR3 nucleotides read TGTGCCAGCAGTTCCTACGGGACAGGATTAGGCTACACCTTC. The chain employs TRBV27 and TRBJ1-2; 8 bases map to TRBD1. Germline V gene lookup returns CDR1 MNHEY and CDR2 SMNVEV (reference sequence). The CDR3 is 14 amino acids. V lost 4 bases, J lost 8 bases, and 9 bases stayed unmatched.

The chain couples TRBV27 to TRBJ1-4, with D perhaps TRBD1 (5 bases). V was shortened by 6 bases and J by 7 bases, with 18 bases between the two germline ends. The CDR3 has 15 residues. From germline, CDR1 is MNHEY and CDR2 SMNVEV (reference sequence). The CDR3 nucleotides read TGTGCCAGCAGCTCAGGGTCCAGGGTTGGTGAAAAACTGTTTTTT. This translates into CASSSGSRVGEKLFF.

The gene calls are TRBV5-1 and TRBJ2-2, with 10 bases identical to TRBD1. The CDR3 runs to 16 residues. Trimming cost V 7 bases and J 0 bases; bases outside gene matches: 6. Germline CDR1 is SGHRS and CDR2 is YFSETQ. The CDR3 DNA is TGCGCCAGCGGGCTTGGGACAGGGGCGAACACCGGGGAGCTGTTTTTT. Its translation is CASGLGTGANTGELFF.

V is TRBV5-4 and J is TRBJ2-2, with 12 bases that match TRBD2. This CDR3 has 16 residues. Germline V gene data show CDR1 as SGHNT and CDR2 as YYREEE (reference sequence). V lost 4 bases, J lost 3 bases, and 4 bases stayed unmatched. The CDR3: CASSPGLAGHTGELFF. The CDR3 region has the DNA TGTGCCAGCAGCCCGGGACTAGCGGGCCACACCGGGGAGCTGTTTTTT.

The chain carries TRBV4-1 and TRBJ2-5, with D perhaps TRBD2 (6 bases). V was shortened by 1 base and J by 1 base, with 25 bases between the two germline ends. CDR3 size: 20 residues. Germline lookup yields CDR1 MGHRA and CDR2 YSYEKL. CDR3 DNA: TGCGCCAGCAGCCAAGGACGGGGGTTTCTGAGTCGGGACCTCCAAGAGACCCAGTACTTC. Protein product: CASSQGRGFLSRDLQETQYF.

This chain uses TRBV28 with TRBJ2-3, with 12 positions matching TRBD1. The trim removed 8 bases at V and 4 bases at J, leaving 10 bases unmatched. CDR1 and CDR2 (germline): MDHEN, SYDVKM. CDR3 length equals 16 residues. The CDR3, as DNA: TGTGCCAGCGTCGGGTGGGGGACAGGGGGCGCAGATACGCAGTATTTT. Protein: CASVGWGTGGADTQYF. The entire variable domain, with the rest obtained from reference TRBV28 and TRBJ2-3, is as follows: DVKVTQSSRYLVKRTGEKVFLECVQDMDHENMFWYRQDPGLGLRLIYFSYDVKMKEKGDIPEGYSVSREKKERFSLILESASTNQTSMYLCASVGWGTGGADTQYFGPGTRLTVL.

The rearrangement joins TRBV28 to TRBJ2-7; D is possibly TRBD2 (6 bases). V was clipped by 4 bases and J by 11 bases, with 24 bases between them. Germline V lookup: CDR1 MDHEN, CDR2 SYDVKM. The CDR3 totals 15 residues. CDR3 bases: TGTGCCAGCAGTTCTTCAACCGGGACTGGGATTTGGAAGTACTTC. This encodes CASSSSTGTGIWKYF.

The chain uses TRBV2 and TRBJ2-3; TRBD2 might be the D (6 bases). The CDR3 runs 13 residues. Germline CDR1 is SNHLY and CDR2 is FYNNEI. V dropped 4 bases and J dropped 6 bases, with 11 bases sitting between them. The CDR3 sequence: CASSVGGRDTQYF. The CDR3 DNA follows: TGTGCCAGCAGTGTAGGAGGGCGGGATACGCAGTATTTT. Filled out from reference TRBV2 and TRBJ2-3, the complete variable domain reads EPEVTQTPSHQVTQMGQEVILRCVPISNHLYFYWYRQILGQKVEFLVSFYNNEISEKSEIFDDQFSVERPDGSNFTLKIRSTKLEDSAMYFCASSVGGRDTQYFGPGTRLTVL.

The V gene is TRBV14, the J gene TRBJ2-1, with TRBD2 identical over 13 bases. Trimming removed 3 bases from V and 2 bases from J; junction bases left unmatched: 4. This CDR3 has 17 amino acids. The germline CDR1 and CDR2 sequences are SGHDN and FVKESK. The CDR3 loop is CASSHFTSGRAYNEQFF. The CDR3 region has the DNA TGTGCCAGCAGCCATTTCACTAGCGGGAGGGCCTACAATGAGCAGTTCTTC.

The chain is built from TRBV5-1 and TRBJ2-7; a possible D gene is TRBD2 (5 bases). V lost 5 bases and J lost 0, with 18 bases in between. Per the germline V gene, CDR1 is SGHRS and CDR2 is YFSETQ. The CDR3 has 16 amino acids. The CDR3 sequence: CASRRSSGSPSYEQYF. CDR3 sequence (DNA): TGCGCCAGCAGGCGTTCCTCGGGGTCCCCCTCCTACGAGCAGTACTTC.

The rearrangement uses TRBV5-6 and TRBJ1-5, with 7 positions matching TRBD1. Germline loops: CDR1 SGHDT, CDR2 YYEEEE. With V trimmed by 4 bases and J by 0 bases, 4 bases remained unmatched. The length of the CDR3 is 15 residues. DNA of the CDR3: TGTGCCAGCAGCGAACAGGGGAATAGCAATCAGCCCCAGCATTTT. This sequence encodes CASSEQGNSNQPQHF.

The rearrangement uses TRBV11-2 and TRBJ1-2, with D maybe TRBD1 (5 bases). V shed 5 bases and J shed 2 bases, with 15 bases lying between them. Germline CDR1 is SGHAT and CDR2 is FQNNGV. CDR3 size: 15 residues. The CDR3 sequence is CASSAGGRDNYGYTF. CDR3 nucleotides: TGTGCCAGCAGCGCCGGGGGGAGGGACAACTATGGCTACACCTTC. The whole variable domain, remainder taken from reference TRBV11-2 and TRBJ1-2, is EAGVAQSPRYKIIEKRQSVAFWCNPISGHATLYWYQQILGQGPKLLIQFQNNGVVDDSQLPKDRFSAERLKGVDSTLKIQPAKLEDSAVYLCASSAGGRDNYGYTFGSGTRLTVV.

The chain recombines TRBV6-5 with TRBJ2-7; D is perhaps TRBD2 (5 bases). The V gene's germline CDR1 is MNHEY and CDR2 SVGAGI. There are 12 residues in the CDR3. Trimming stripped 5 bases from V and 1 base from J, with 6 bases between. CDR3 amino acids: CASSRGSYEQYF. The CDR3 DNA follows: TGTGCCAGCAGTCGGGGATCCTACGAGCAGTACTTC.

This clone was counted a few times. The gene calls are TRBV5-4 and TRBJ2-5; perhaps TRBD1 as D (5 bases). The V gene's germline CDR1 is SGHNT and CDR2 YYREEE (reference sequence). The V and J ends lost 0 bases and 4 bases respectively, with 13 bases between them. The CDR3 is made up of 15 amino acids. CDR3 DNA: TGTGCCAGCAGCTTGGTATCAAGGGGTATAGAGACCCAGTACTTC. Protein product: CASSLVSRGIETQYF.

This chain's CDR3 is CASSTRPGRADTQYF. CDR3 DNA sequence: TGTGCCAGTAGTACTAGACCAGGGAGGGCGGATACGCAGTATTTT. The chain joins TRBV19 to TRBJ2-3, with TRBD2 matching over 7 bases. Trimming removed 4 bases from V and 6 bases from J; junction bases left unmatched: 10. Germline lookup yields CDR1 LNHDA and CDR2 SQIVND (reference sequence). This CDR3 has 15 residues. Together with reference TRBV19 and TRBJ2-3, the CDR3 gives the full variable domain: DGGITQSPKYLFRKEGQNVTLSCEQNLNHDAMYWYRQDPGQGLRLIYYSQIVNDFQKGDIAEGYSVSREKKESFPLTVTSAQKNPTAFYLCASSTRPGRADTQYFGPGTRLTVL.

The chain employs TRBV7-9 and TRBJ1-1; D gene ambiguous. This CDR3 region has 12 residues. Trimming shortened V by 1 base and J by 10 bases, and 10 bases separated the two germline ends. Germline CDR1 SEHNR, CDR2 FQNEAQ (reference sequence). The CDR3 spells CASSLVEVGAFF. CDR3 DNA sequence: TGTGCCAGCAGCTTAGTCGAGGTCGGAGCTTTCTTT.

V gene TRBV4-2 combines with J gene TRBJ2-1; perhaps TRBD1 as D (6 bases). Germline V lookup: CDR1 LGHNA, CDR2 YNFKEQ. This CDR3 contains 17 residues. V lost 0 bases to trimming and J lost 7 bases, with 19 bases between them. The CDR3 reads CASSQERPNTGSNEQFF. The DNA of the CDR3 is TGTGCCAGCAGCCAAGAGCGCCCGAATACAGGGTCGAATGAGCAGTTCTTC.

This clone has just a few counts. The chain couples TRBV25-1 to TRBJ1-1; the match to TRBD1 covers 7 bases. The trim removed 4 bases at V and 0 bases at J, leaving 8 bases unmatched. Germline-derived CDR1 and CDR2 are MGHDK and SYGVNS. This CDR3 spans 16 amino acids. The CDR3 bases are TGTGCCAGCAGTGCCTGGGACAGCCTGATGAACACTGAAGCTTTCTTT. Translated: CASSAWDSLMNTEAFF. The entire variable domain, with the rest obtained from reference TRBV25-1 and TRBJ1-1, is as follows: EADIYQTPRYLVIGTGKKITLECSQTMGHDKMYWYQQDPGMELHLIHYSYGVNSTEKGDLSSESTVSRIRTEHFPLTLESARPSHTSQYLCASSAWDSLMNTEAFFGQGTRLTVV.

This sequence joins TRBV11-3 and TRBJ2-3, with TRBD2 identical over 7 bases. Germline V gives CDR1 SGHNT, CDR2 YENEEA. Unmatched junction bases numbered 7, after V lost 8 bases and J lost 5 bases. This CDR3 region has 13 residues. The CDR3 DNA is TGTGCCAGCGGCGCGGGAGTGGGAGATACGCAGTATTTT. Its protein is CASGAGVGDTQYF.

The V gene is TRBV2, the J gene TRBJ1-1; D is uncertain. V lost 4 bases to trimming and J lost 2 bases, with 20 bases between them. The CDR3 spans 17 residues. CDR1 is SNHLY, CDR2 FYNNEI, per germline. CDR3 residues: CASSVRILERLNTEAFF. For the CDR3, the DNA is TGTGCCAGCAGTGTGCGGATCTTGGAACGCTTAAACACTGAAGCTTTCTTT.

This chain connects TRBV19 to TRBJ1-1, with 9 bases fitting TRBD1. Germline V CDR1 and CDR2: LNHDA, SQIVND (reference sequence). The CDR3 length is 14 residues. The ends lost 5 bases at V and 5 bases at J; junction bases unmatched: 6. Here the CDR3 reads CASSPAGQGTEAFF. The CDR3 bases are TGTGCCAGTAGTCCGGCGGGACAGGGTACTGAAGCTTTCTTT.

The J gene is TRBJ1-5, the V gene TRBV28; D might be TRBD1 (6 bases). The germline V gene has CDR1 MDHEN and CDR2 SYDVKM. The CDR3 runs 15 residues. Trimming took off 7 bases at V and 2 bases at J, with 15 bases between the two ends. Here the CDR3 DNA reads TGTGCCAGCAACGGGTATGGGGGCGGCAATCAGCCCCAGCATTTT. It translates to CASNGYGGGNQPQHF.

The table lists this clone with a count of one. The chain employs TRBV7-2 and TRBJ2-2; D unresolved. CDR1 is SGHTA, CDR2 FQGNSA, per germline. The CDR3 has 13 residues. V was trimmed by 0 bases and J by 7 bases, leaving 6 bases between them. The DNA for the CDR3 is TGTGCCAGCAGCTTAGCGCAGGTCGGGGAGCTGTTTTTT. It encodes CASSLAQVGELFF. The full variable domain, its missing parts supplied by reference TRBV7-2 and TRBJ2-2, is GAGVSQSPSNKVTEKGKDVELRCDPISGHTALYWYRQSLGQGLEFLIYFQGNSAPDKSGLPSDRFSAERTGGSVSTLTIQRTQQEDSAVYLCASSLAQVGELFFGEGSRLTVL.

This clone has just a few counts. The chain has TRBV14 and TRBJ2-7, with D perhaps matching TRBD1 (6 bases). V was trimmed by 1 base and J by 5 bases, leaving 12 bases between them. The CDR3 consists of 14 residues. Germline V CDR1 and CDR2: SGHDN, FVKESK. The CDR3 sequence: CASSQGRGWDEQYF. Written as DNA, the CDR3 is TGTGCCAGCAGCCAAGGCAGGGGATGGGACGAGCAGTACTTC.

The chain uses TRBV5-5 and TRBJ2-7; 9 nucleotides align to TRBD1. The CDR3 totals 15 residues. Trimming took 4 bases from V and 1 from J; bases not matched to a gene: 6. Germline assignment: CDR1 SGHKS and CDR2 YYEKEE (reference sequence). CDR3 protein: CASSLGQGRSYEQYF. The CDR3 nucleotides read TGTGCCAGCAGCCTCGGACAGGGGCGGTCCTACGAGCAGTACTTC. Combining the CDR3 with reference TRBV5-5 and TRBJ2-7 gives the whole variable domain DAGVTQSPTHLIKTRGQQVTLRCSPISGHKSVSWYQQVLGQGPQFIFQYYEKEERGRGNFPDRFSARQFPNYSSELNVNALLLGDSALYLCASSLGQGRSYEQYFGPGTRLTVT.